This T cell receptor (beta chain) was documented in a study of blood T cell repertoires in COVID-19. Study summary: Donors in the United States, Italy and Spain gave samples during acute or convalescent COVID-19. T cells, B-cell-depleted T cells, or PBMCs supplied cDNA or gDNA.

V was cut by 5 bases and J by 7 bases, with 12 bases left in between. Germline V gene sequence: CDR1 SEHNR, CDR2 FQNEAQ (reference sequence). This CDR3 has 13 residues. Data came from immunoSEQ multiplex PCR; TCRdb stores just in-frame clones and leaves some out. The data hold some 700,000 clones, with 85% to 90% observed a single time. The sample consisted of peripheral blood. The chain links TRBV7-9 to TRBJ1-5; D ambiguous. The TCR was taken from a woman between 18 and 29 years old with acute or convalescent COVID-19. This CDR3 is CASSPMGSQPQHF. CDR3 in DNA: TGTGCCAGCAGCCCGATGGGTAGCCAGCCCCAGCATTTT.